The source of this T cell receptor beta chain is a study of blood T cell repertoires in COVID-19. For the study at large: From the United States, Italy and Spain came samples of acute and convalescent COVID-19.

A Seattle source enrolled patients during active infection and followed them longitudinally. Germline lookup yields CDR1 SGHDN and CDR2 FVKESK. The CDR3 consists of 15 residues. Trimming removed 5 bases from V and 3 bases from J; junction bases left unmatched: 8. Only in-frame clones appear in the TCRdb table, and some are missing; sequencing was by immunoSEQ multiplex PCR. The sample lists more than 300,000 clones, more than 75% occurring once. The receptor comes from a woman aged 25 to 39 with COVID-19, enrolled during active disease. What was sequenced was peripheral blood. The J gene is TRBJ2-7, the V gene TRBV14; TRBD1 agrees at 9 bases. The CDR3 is CASSSAGTGIYEQYF. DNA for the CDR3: TGTGCCAGCAGCTCCGCCGGGACAGGGATCTACGAGCAGTACTTC.